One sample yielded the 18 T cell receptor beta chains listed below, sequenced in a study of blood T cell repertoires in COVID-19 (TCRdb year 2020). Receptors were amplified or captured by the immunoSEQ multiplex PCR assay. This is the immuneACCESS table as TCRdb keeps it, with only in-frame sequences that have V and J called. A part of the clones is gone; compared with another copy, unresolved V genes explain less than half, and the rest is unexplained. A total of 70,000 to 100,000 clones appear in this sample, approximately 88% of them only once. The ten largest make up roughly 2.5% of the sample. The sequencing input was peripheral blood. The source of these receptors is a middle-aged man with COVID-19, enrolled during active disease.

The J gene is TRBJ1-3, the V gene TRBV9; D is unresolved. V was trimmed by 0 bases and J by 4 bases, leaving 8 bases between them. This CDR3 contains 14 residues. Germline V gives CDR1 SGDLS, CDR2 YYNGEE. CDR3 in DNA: TGTGCCAGCAGCGTAGGAACTGTGGGAAACACCATATATTTT. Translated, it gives CASSVGTVGNTIYF.

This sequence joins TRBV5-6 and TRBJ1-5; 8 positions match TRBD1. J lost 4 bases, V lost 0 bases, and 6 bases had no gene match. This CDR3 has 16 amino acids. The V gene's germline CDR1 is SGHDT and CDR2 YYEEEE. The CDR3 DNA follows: TGTGCCAGCAGCTTGGCGGGACAGGCCATAAATCAGCCCCAGCATTTT. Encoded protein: CASSLAGQAINQPQHF.

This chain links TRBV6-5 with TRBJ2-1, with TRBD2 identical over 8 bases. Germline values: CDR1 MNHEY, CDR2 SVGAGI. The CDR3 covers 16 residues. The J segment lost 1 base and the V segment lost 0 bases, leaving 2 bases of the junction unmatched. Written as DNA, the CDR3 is TGTGCCAGCAGTTACTCGGCGGGGGGATCCTACAATGAGCAGTTCTTC. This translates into CASSYSAGGSYNEQFF.

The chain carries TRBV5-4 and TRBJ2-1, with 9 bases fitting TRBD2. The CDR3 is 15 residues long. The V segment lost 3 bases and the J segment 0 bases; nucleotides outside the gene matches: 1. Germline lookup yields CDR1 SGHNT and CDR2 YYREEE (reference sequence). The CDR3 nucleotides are TGTGCCAGCAGCTATAGCGGGGGCTCCTACAATGAGCAGTTCTTC. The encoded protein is CASSYSGGSYNEQFF.

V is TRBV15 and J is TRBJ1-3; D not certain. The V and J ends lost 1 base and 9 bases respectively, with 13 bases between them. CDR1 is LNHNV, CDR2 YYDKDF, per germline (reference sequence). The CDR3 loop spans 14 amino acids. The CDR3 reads CATSRGASGGTIYF. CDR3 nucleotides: TGTGCCACCAGCAGAGGGGCTTCGGGAGGCACCATATATTTT. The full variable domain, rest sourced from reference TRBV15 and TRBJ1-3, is DAMVIQNPRYQVTQFGKPVTLSCSQTLNHNVMYWYQQKSSQAPKLLFHYYDKDFNNEADTPDNFQSRRPNTSFCFLDIRSPGLGDTAMYLCATSRGASGGTIYFGEGSWLTVV.

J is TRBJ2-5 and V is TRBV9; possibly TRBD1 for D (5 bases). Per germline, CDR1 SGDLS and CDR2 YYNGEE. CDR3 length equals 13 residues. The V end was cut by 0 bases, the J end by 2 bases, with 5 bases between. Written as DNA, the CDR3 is TGTGCCAGCAGCGTAGGACAGCAAGAGACCCAGTACTTC. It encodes CASSVGQQETQYF.

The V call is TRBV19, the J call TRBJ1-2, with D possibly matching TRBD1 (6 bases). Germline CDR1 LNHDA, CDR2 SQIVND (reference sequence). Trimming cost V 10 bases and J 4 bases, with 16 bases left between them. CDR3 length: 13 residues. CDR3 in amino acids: CATRNIQGYGYTF. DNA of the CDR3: TGTGCCACCCGGAATATACAGGGCTATGGCTACACCTTC.

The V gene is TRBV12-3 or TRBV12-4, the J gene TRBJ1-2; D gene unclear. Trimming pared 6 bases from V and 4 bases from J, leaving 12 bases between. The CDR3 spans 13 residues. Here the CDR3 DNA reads TGTGCCAGCAGCTATGACAAGCCCTATGGCTACACCTTC. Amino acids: CASSYDKPYGYTF.

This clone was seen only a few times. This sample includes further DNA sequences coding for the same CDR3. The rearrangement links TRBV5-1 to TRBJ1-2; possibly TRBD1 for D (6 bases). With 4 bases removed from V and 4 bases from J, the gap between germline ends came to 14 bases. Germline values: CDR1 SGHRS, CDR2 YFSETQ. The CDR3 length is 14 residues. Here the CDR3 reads CASSPSTGPYGYTF. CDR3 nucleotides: TGCGCCAGCAGCCCCTCGACAGGACCCTATGGCTACACCTTC.

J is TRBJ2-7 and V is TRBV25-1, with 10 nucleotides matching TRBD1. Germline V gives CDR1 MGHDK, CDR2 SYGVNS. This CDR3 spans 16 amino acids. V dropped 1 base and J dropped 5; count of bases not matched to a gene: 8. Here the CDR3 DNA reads TGTGCCAGCAGTGAATGGGCCCGGACAGGGGGTGACGAGCAGTACTTC. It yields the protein CASSEWARTGGDEQYF.

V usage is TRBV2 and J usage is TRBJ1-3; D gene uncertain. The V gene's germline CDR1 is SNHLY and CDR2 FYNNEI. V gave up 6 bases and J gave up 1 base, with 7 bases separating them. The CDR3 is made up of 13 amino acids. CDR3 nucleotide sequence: TGTGCCAGCAGACTAACTTCTGGAAACACCATATATTTT. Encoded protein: CASRLTSGNTIYF.

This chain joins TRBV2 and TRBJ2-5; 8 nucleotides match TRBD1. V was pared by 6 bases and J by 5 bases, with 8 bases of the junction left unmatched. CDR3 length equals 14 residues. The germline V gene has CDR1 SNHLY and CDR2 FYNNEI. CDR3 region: CASSRDRGRETQYF. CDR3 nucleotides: TGTGCCAGCAGCCGCGACAGGGGACGGGAGACCCAGTACTTC.

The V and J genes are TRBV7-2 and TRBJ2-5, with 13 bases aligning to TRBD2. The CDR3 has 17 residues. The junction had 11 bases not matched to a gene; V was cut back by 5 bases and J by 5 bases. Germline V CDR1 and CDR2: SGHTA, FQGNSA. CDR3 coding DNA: TGTGCCAGCAGCGGCCAATGGGGACTAGCGGGGTCGGAGACCCAGTACTTC. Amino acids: CASSGQWGLAGSETQYF. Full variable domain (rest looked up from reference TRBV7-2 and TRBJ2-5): GAGVSQSPSNKVTEKGKDVELRCDPISGHTALYWYRQSLGQGLEFLIYFQGNSAPDKSGLPSDRFSAERTGGSVSTLTIQRTQQEDSAVYLCASSGQWGLAGSETQYFGPGTRLLVL.

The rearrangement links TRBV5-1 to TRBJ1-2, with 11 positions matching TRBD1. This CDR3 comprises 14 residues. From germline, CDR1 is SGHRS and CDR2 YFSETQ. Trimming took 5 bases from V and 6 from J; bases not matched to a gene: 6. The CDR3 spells CASSSGQGAHGYTF. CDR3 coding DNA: TGCGCCAGCAGTAGCGGACAGGGGGCTCATGGCTACACCTTC.

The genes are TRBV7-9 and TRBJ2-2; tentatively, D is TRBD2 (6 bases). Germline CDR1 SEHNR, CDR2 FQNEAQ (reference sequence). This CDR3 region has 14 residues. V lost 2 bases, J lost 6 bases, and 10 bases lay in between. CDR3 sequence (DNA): TGTGCCAGCAGCTTAAGCGGGTCCCCCGGGGAGCTGTTTTTT. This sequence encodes CASSLSGSPGELFF. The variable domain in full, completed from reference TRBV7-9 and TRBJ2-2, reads DTGVSQNPRHKITKRGQNVTFRCDPISEHNRLYWYRQTLGQGPEFLTYFQNEAQLEKSRLLSDRFSAERPKGSFSTLEIQRTEQGDSAMYLCASSLSGSPGELFFGEGSRLTVL.

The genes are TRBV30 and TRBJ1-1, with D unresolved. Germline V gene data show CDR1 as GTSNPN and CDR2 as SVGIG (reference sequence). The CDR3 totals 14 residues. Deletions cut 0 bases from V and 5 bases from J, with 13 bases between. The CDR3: CAWSVLGRPTEAFF. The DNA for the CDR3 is TGTGCCTGGAGTGTACTAGGGCGGCCGACTGAAGCTTTCTTT.

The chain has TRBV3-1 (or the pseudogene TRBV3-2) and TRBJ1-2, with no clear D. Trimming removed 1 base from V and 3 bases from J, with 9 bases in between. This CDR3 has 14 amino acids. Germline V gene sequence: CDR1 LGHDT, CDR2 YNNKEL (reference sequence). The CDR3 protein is CASSQGSRDYGYTF. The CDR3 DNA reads TGTGCCAGCAGCCAAGGGTCCCGAGACTATGGCTACACCTTC.

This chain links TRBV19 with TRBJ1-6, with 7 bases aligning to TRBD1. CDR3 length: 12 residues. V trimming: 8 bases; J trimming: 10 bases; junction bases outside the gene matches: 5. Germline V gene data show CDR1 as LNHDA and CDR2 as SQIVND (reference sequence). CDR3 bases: TGTGCCAGTCAAGGGGGCGAATCACCCCTCCACTTT. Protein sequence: CASQGGESPLHF.